This T cell receptor beta chain was captured in a study of cytomegalovirus exposure and HLA in healthy donors. The trim removed 7 bases at V and 3 bases at J, leaving 8 bases unmatched. CDR3 length: 16 amino acids. Looked up from germline, CDR1 is SGHNT and CDR2 is YYREEE (reference sequence). Overall study findings and caveats: It was confirmed in vitro that three of the CMV-associated chains were specific for CMV antigens.

The PCR ran on 60 Vbeta and 13 Jbeta primers. In the original workflow: The count from a later analysis was some 81 million unique TCR beta chains, about 10 million of them shared. Method: immunoSEQ multiplex PCR; TCRdb's copy keeps in-frame clones and lacks some. Clone size and the V and J calls come from that table; the DNA yielded D and trimming. Of roughly 130,000 clones listed, roughly 63% were seen once; the top ten hold roughly 1.6%. As for this clone: Its antigen is unknown.

The TCR was taken from a young man in good health and CMV-seropositive. The chain is built from TRBV5-4 and TRBJ2-1; 12 bases agree with TRBD2. The sequencing input was PBMCs. The CDR3 spells CASRVTSGSFYNEQFF. The CDR3 DNA is TGTGCCAGCCGAGTGACTAGCGGGAGTTTCTACAATGAGCAGTTCTTC.